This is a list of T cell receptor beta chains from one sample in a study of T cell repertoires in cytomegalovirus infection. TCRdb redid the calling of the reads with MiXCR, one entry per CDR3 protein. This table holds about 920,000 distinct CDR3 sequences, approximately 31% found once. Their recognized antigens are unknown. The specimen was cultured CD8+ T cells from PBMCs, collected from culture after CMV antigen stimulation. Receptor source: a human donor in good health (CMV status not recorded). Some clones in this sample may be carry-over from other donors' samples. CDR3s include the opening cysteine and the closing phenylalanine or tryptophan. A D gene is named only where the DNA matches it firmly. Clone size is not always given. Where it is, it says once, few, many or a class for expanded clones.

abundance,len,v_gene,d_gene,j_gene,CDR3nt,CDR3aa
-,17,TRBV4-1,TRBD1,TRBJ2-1,TGCGCCAGCAGCCCAGGGGGAACAGGGGGGCTTTTGGATGAGCAGTTCTTC,CASSPGGTGGLLDEQFF
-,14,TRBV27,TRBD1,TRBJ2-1,TGTGCCAGCGTGATCGGGACAGGGAAGAATGAGCAGTTCTTC,CASVIGTGKNEQFF
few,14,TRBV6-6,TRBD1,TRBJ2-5,TGTGCCAGCACCCGGGACAGGCGCCAAGAGACCCAGTACTTC,CASTRDRRQETQYF
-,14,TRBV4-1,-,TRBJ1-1,TGTGCCAGCAGCCGGGACGATTCCCGCACTGAAGCTTTCTTT,CASSRDDSRTEAFF
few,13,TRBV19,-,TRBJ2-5,TGTGCCACTTCAGTCTTTTTCGGAGAGACCCAGTACTTC,CATSVFFGETQYF
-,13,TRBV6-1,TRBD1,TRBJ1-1,TGTGCCAGCATAACAGGGGGTGGCACTGAAGCTTTCTTT,CASITGGGTEAFF
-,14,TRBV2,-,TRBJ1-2,TGTGCCAGCACGGGGTCCCCTTCTAACTATGGCTACACCTTC,CASTGSPSNYGYTF
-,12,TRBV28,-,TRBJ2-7,TGTGCCAGCAGTCCTTCATTTCGGGAGCAGTACTTC,CASSPSFREQYF
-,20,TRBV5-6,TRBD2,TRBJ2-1,TGTGCCAGCATCACTGCTAGCGGGGGGCCTATCGGTGGAGCTTACAATGAGCAGTTCTTC,CASITASGGPIGGAYNEQFF
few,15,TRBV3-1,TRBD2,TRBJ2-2,TGTGCCAGCAGCCAAGATGGGGGGGAAACCGGGGAGCTGTTTTTT,CASSQDGGETGELFF
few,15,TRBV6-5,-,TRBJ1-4,TGTGCCAGCTCACCGAGGAGGGGCGGCGGAGAAAAACTGTTTTTT,CASSPRRGGGEKLFF
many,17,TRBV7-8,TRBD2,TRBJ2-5,TGTGCCAGCAGCTTCGATTTGACTAGCCGTGATAGGGAGACCCAGTACTTC,CASSFDLTSRDRETQYF
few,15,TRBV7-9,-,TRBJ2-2,TGTGCCAGCAGCTTACCCCAGGGCGGGACCGGGGAGCTGTTTTTT,CASSLPQGGTGELFF
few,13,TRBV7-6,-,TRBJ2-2,TGTGCTAGCAGCTTAGGCTTCACCGGGGAGCTGTTTTTT,CASSLGFTGELFF
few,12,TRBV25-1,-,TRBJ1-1,TGTGCCAGCGCCCGGATGGGCACTGAAGCTTTCTTT,CASARMGTEAFF
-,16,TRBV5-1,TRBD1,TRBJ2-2,TGCGCCAGCAGCTTTTACGGACAGGGGAACACCGGGGAGCTGTTTTTT,CASSFYGQGNTGELFF
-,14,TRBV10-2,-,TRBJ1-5,TGCGCCAGCAGTGCCGTGAGGGTTGGCCAGCCCCAGCATTTT,CASSAVRVGQPQHF
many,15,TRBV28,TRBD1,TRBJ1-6,TGTGCCAGCATCCTTTCCGGGACAGGGGGTTCACCCCTCCACTTT,CASILSGTGGSPLHF
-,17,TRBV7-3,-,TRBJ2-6,TGTGCCAGCAGCTTAAGGCTCCGGAGTTCTGGGGCCAACGTCCTGACTTTC,CASSLRLRSSGANVLTF
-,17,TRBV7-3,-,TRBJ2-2,TGTGCCAGCAGCTCAACGATTCTAGCGTCGCAGGCCGGGGAGCTGTTTTTT,CASSSTILASQAGELFF
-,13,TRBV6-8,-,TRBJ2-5,TGTGCCAGCAGTTACGTTGGCGGGGAGACCCAGTACTTC,CASSYVGGETQYF
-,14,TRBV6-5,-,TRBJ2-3,TGTGCCAGCAGTTACGCACCATGGGCAGATACGCAGTATTTT,CASSYAPWADTQYF
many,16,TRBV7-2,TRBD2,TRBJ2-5,TGTGCCAGCAGCTTACCCCGGGACTACCTTGCAGAGACCCAGTACTTC,CASSLPRDYLAETQYF
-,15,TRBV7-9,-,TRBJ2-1,TGTGCCAGCAGTCGGTATGAGACAGACTACAATGAGCAGTTCTTC,CASSRYETDYNEQFF
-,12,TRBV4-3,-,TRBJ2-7,TGCGCCAGCAGCCCTCCTGGCCAGTGGCAGTACTTC,CASSPPGQWQYF
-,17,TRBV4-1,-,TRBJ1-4,TGCGCCAGCAGCTCTGACCCGGGGTGGGCAACTAATGAAAAACTGTTTTTT,CASSSDPGWATNEKLFF
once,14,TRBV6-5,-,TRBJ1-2,TGTGCCAGCAGTTACTCGGGGCTTACTGCGGGCTACACCTTC,CASSYSGLTAGYTF
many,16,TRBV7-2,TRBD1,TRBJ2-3,TGTGCCAGCAGCTCCGAGGACAGGGTAATGGCGGATACGCAGTATTTT,CASSSEDRVMADTQYF
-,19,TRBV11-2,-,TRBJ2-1,TGTGCCAGCAGCTTATATCCCCCGGGCGGGACAAGGATAGGCGGTGAGCAGTTCTTC,CASSLYPPGGTRIGGEQFF
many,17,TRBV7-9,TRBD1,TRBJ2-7,TGTGCCAGCAGCACAAGTCCCGGGGACAGTTCCTCTAAGGAGCAGTACTTC,CASSTSPGDSSSKEQYF
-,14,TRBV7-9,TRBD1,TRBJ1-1,TGTGCCAGCAGCTTAGCGGACAGGCGAGGTCAAGCTTTCTTT,CASSLADRRGQAFF
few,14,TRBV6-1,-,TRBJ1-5,TGTGCCAGCACCCAAGGGAGGGCAAATCAGCCCCAGCATTTT,CASTQGRANQPQHF
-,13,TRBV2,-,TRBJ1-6,TGTGCCAGCAGACAGCAGTATAATTCACCCCTCCACTTT,CASRQQYNSPLHF
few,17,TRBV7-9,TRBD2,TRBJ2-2,TGTGCCAGCAGCTGGGGAAAGCGGGGGCCCCCCACCGGGGAGCTGTTTTTT,CASSWGKRGPPTGELFF
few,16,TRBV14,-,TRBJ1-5,TGTGCCAGCAGCCTAAGTGGGGCAGGCGAAAATCAGCCCCAGCATTTT,CASSLSGAGENQPQHF
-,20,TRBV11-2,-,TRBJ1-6,TGTGCCAGCAGCTTAGATCGAACAGGGCAAACCCGCTCCTATAATTCACCCCTCCACTTT,CASSLDRTGQTRSYNSPLHF
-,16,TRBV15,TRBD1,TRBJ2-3,TGTGCCACCAGCAGACCACCGGGACAGGGGTTACATACGCAGTATTTT,CATSRPPGQGLHTQYF
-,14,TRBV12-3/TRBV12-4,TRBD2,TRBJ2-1,TGTGCCAGCAGTCCACGGGGTAGCGGGGGCCAGCAGTTCTTC,CASSPRGSGGQQFF
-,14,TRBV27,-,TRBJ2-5,TGTGCCAGCAGTTTCAATCAGGGTCGGGAGACCCAGTACTTC,CASSFNQGRETQYF
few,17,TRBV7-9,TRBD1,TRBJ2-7,TGTGCCAGCAGCCCTTACGCACATGGACAGGTCCCCTACGAGCAGTACTTC,CASSPYAHGQVPYEQYF